The 23 T cell receptor beta chains in this list originate from one sample, sequenced in a study of long-term antiretroviral therapy in people with HIV. Version v3.0 of the immunoSEQ assay was performed at survey level. TCRdb's copy holds only in-frame clones and misses some; the assay was immunoSEQ multiplex PCR. Among 7,400 or so clones, about four fifths were seen once, and the ten largest hold around a sixth. The sample consisted of unsorted PBMCs, taken 0.9 years before starting antiretroviral therapy. Receptors originate from a man aged 35-49 years with HIV.

The chain is built from TRBV30 and TRBJ2-7; the match to TRBD1 covers 10 bases. Germline CDR1 and CDR2: GTSNPN and SVGIG (reference sequence). The CDR3 is 14 residues long. The junction had 6 bases not matched to a gene; V was cut back by 2 bases and J by 5 bases. CDR3 residues: CAWSTGTGADEQYF. CDR3 nucleotides: TGTGCCTGGAGTACGGGGACAGGGGCCGACGAGCAGTACTTC.

V usage is TRBV5-1 and J usage is TRBJ1-2; TRBD1 matches 9 bases. Trimming at V came to 3 bases and at J to 8 bases, leaving 8 bases not matched to a gene. The V gene's germline CDR1 is SGHRS and CDR2 YFSETQ. The CDR3 has 14 residues. CDR3 amino acids: CASSWGQGQEGYTF. The CDR3 DNA reads TGCGCCAGCAGCTGGGGACAGGGACAAGAAGGCTACACCTTC. Full variable domain (missing parts from reference TRBV5-1 and TRBJ1-2): KAGVTQTPRYLIKTRGQQVTLSCSPISGHRSVSWYQQTPGQGLQFLFEYFSETQRNKGNFPGRFSGRQFSNSRSEMNVSTLELGDSALYLCASSWGQGQEGYTFGSGTRLTVV.

The chain combines TRBV7-9 with TRBJ2-1, with D uncertain. Per the germline V gene, CDR1 is SEHNR and CDR2 is FQNEAQ (reference sequence). The ends were cut back, 5 bases at V and 7 bases at J, with 9 bases in the middle. This CDR3 is 12 amino acids long. Here the CDR3 DNA reads TGTGCCAGCAGCCAGGACCCAAATGAGCAGTTCTTC. Its protein product is CASSQDPNEQFF. Using reference TRBV7-9 and TRBJ2-1 for the parts outside the CDR3, the full variable domain is DTGVSQNPRHKITKRGQNVTFRCDPISEHNRLYWYRQTLGQGPEFLTYFQNEAQLEKSRLLSDRFSAERPKGSFSTLEIQRTEQGDSAMYLCASSQDPNEQFFGPGTRLTVL.

The chain carries TRBV5-1 and TRBJ1-5, with D hard to call. The CDR3 is 13 residues long. The germline V and J ends were trimmed by 1 base and 6 bases, with 8 bases remaining between them. Germline CDR1 reads SGHRS; CDR2 reads YFSETQ. The CDR3 spells CASSLTLGQPQHF. The CDR3 coding sequence is TGCGCCAGCAGCTTGACTCTGGGTCAGCCCCAGCATTTT.

This CDR3 is CASSQDSRSYEQYF. In nucleotides, the CDR3 is TGCGCCAGCAGCCAAGACAGCCGGTCCTACGAGCAGTACTTC. The chain combines TRBV4-3 with TRBJ2-7; D is uncertain. Germline CDR1 reads LGHNA; CDR2 reads YSLEER. Trimming cost V 0 bases and J 1 base, with 7 bases left between them. This CDR3 region has 14 residues.

This rearrangement joins TRBV6-5 to TRBJ2-7; D remains ambiguous. CDR1 is MNHEY and CDR2 is SVGAGI in the germline V gene. The length of the CDR3 is 11 residues. V lost 2 bases and J lost 5, with 4 bases in between. The CDR3 is CASSYGDEQYF. The CDR3 DNA reads TGTGCCAGCAGTTACGGGGACGAGCAGTACTTC.

The chain has TRBV7-2 and TRBJ2-6, with D uncertain. Trimming took 6 bases from V and 0 from J, leaving 3 bases between them. CDR3 length: 13 amino acids. Per the germline V gene, CDR1 is SGHTA and CDR2 is FQGNSA. The CDR3 DNA follows: TGTGCCAGCAGGGACTCTGGGGCCAACGTCCTGACTTTC. Its translation: CASRDSGANVLTF.

The rearrangement links TRBV4-3 to TRBJ2-1; TRBD2 matches at 16 bases. V shed 4 bases, J shed 8 bases, and the junction held 5 bases outside the gene matches. CDR3 length: 16 residues. CDR1 and CDR2 (germline): LGHNA, YSLEER. The CDR3 coding sequence is TGCGCCAGCAGCCGAGGGACTAGCGGGGGGGCGGATGAGCAGTTCTTC. This codes for CASSRGTSGGADEQFF.

The genes are TRBV4-3 and TRBJ2-3; 7 nucleotides line up with TRBD1. The CDR3 is 17 residues long. Germline V gene lookup returns CDR1 LGHNA and CDR2 YSLEER. With 4 bases clipped from V and 5 bases from J, the junction kept 15 bases outside the gene matches. DNA for the CDR3: TGCGCCAGCAGCCCCGACCGGGACAGAATTTTTGGAGATACGCAGTATTTT. Protein: CASSPDRDRIFGDTQYF.

By proportion, this clone is medium-sized. The J gene is TRBJ2-7, the V gene TRBV13, with 9 bases fitting TRBD1. The CDR3 loop spans 16 amino acids. Germline assignment: CDR1 PRHDT and CDR2 FYEKMQ (reference sequence). Trimming cost V 4 bases and J 5 bases; bases outside gene matches: 12. The CDR3 region is CASSSITGGAKDEQYF. The CDR3 nucleotides read TGTGCCAGCAGCTCAATTACAGGGGGCGCGAAGGACGAGCAGTACTTC.

The CDR3 DNA is TGTGCCTGGAGTCAAACAGGGGATCAGCCCCAGCATTTT. This codes for CAWSQTGDQPQHF. The chain uses TRBV30 and TRBJ1-5; 7 nucleotides align to TRBD1. The germline CDR1 and CDR2 sequences are GTSNPN and SVGIG (reference sequence). This CDR3 has 13 amino acids. After removal of 2 bases from V and 5 bases from J, the junction contained 3 bases not matched to a gene. The full variable domain, with the rest looked up from reference TRBV30 and TRBJ1-5, is SQTIHQWPATLVQPVGSPLSLECTVEGTSNPNLYWYRQAAGRGLQLLFYSVGIGQISSEVPQNLSASRPQDRQFILSSKKLLLSDSGFYLCAWSQTGDQPQHFGDGTRLSIL.

CDR3 in DNA: TGTGCCTGGAGTGCCCCTGGCTATACGCAGTATTTT. Residues: CAWSAPGYTQYF. The gene calls are TRBV30 and TRBJ2-3, with no clear D. CDR3 length equals 12 residues. The V gene's germline CDR1 is GTSNPN and CDR2 SVGIG (reference sequence). Trimming pared 1 base from V and 7 bases from J, leaving 9 bases between.

The V call is TRBV9, the J call TRBJ2-3; no clear D gene. CDR3 length: 13 amino acids. Germline values: CDR1 SGDLS, CDR2 YYNGEE. V lost 0 bases to trimming and J lost 2 bases, with 4 bases between them. This CDR3 reads CASSVVLTDTQYF. As DNA, the CDR3 is TGTGCCAGCAGCGTAGTTCTCACAGATACGCAGTATTTT.

V usage is TRBV12-5 and J usage is TRBJ2-7; D is unresolved. This CDR3 spans 13 amino acids. V was clipped by 1 base and J by 7 bases, with 11 bases between them. Germline CDR1 is LGHNT and CDR2 is FRNRAP. The CDR3 sequence is CASGLADSGEQYF. In DNA form, the CDR3 reads TGTGCTAGTGGTTTGGCCGACTCCGGGGAGCAGTACTTC.

The genes are TRBV19 and TRBJ1-5; D gene ambiguous. This CDR3 has 14 amino acids. Between the trimmed V and J ends, which lost 3 bases and 5 bases, there was a span of 11 bases. The V gene's germline CDR1 is LNHDA and CDR2 SQIVND (reference sequence). CDR3 protein: CASSIGPGDQPQHF. Here the CDR3 DNA reads TGTGCCAGTAGTATTGGGCCCGGGGATCAGCCCCAGCATTTT. Complete variable domain (other parts from reference TRBV19 and TRBJ1-5): DGGITQSPKYLFRKEGQNVTLSCEQNLNHDAMYWYRQDPGQGLRLIYYSQIVNDFQKGDIAEGYSVSREKKESFPLTVTSAQKNPTAFYLCASSIGPGDQPQHFGDGTRLSIL.

The chain has TRBV6-5 and TRBJ2-7, with unresolved D. Germline loops: CDR1 MNHEY, CDR2 SVGAGI. The CDR3 consists of 13 residues. V lost 4 bases to trimming and J lost 0 bases, with 7 bases between them. In DNA form, the CDR3 reads TGTGCCAGCAGTTTCGGTAGCTCCTACGAGCAGTACTTC. The encoded protein is CASSFGSSYEQYF.

This chain links TRBV28 with TRBJ1-3; 7 positions agree with TRBD1. With 6 bases clipped from V and 1 base from J, the junction kept 3 bases outside the gene matches. The CDR3 length is 14 residues. The germline V gene has CDR1 MDHEN and CDR2 SYDVKM. CDR3 DNA: TGTGCCAGCAGACAGGGGAATTCTGGAAACACCATATATTTT. Translated: CASRQGNSGNTIYF.

The chain links TRBV9 to TRBJ1-2; TRBD1 matches at 7 bases. The germline V gene encodes CDR1 SGDLS and CDR2 YYNGEE. CDR3 size: 17 residues. J lost 0 bases, V lost 0 bases, and 8 bases had no gene match. CDR3 region: CASSVVTGEWTNYGYTF. The CDR3 DNA is TGTGCCAGCAGCGTAGTCACAGGGGAGTGGACTAACTATGGCTACACCTTC.

This clone appeared a single time. The V gene is TRBV9, the J gene TRBJ1-1, with a tentative D call TRBD1 (6 bases). With 3 bases removed from V and 1 base from J, the gap between germline ends came to 10 bases. The CDR3 sequence is 14 residues long. Germline V CDR1 and CDR2: SGDLS, YYNGEE. This CDR3 is CASSAPTGNTEAFF. In nucleotides, the CDR3 is TGTGCCAGCAGCGCCCCGACAGGGAACACTGAAGCTTTCTTT.

The V call is TRBV4-2, the J call TRBJ1-2; 10 bases match TRBD1. This CDR3 spans 13 amino acids. CDR1 and CDR2 from the germline V gene are LGHNA and YNFKEQ. The J segment lost 6 bases and the V segment lost 5 bases, leaving 3 bases of the junction unmatched. The CDR3 DNA follows: TGTGCCAGCAGCGTGACAGGGGGCGATGGCTACACCTTC. It is translated as CASSVTGGDGYTF.

The CDR3 region is CASSRTLNTEAFF. CDR3 DNA sequence: TGTGCCAGCAGCAGGACACTAAACACTGAAGCTTTCTTT. The rearrangement links TRBV7-9 to TRBJ1-1; D perhaps matches TRBD1 (5 bases). The germline V gene has CDR1 SEHNR and CDR2 FQNEAQ (reference sequence). The CDR3 runs to 13 residues. The V end was cut by 5 bases, the J end by 2 bases, with 9 bases between.

The chain uses TRBV16 and TRBJ2-7, with D possibly matching TRBD1 (6 bases). This CDR3 comprises 13 residues. Trimming removed 4 bases from V and 6 bases from J, with 13 bases in between. Germline V lookup: CDR1 KGHSY, CDR2 FQNENV. The CDR3 sequence is CASSRLQGVEQYF. The CDR3 DNA sequence: TGTGCCAGCAGCCGCCTACAGGGCGTCGAGCAGTACTTC.

This clone has just a few counts. The V gene is TRBV27, the J gene TRBJ2-7; no reliable D call. With 2 bases removed from V and 7 bases from J, the gap between germline ends came to 9 bases. Germline V gives CDR1 MNHEY, CDR2 SMNVEV (reference sequence). CDR3 length equals 12 residues. The CDR3 nucleotides are TGTGCCAGCAGTTTAAATATAGGGGAGCAGTACTTC. The encoded protein is CASSLNIGEQYF.